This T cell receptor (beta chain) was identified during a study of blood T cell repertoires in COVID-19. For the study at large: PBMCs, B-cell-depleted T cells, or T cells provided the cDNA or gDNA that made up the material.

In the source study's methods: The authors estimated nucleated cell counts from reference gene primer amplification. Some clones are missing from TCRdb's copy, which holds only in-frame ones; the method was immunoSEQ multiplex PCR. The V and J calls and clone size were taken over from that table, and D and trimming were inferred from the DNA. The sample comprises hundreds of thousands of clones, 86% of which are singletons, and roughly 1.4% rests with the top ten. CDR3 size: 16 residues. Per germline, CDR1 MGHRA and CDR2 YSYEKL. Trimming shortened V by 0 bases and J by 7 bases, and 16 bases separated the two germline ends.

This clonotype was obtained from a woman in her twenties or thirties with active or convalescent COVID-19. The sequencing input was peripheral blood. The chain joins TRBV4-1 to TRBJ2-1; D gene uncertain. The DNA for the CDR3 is TGCGCCAGCAGCCAAGATCGAGAACGCCCCTCTAATGAGCAGTTCTTC. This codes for CASSQDRERPSNEQFF.